The 17 T cell receptor beta chains below were found in one sample sequenced in a study of blood T cell repertoires in COVID-19. Libraries were prepared by immunoSEQ multiplex PCR; TCRdb keeps only in-frame clonotypes and omits some of them. In the table there are a few hundred thousand clones, about 91% of which are singletons. The sample was peripheral blood. The source is a woman in her twenties or thirties with COVID-19, enrolled during active disease.

The genes are TRBV5-1 and TRBJ1-3; D is ambiguous. CDR3 length equals 14 residues. Trimming removed 0 bases from V and 6 bases from J, with 10 bases in between. The germline gives CDR1 SGHRS, CDR2 YFSETQ. The CDR3 DNA reads as TGCGCCAGCAGCTTGGGTACAGAACCAAACACCATATATTTT. It translates to CASSLGTEPNTIYF.

The J gene is TRBJ2-7, the V gene TRBV7-8; 7 bases map to TRBD1. Germline CDR1 reads SGHVS; CDR2 reads FQNEAQ. The CDR3 is 14 amino acids. Losses at the gene ends were 1 base for V and 7 bases for J; bases not matched to a gene: 7. CDR3 residues: CASSLDIGGQEQYF. The CDR3 DNA reads as TGTGCCAGCAGCTTAGATATAGGGGGCCAAGAGCAGTACTTC.

The rearrangement joins TRBV18 to TRBJ2-2; 12 bases fit TRBD2. The CDR3 is 17 residues long. Germline values: CDR1 KGHSH, CDR2 LQKENI. Trimming took 5 bases from V and 6 from J; bases not matched to a gene: 10. The CDR3 loop reads CASSTYPSGRAAGELFF. In DNA, the CDR3 is TGTGCCAGCTCAACGTATCCTAGCGGGAGGGCCGCCGGGGAGCTGTTTTTT.

The V and J genes are TRBV7-8 and TRBJ1-5; D is unresolved. The length of the CDR3 is 17 residues. Trimming took 5 bases from V and 0 from J, leaving 17 bases between them. Germline V gene data show CDR1 as SGHVS and CDR2 as FQNEAQ. The CDR3 bases are TGTGCCAGCAGCCTACCCGGGTCGTTTTATAGCAATCAGCCCCAGCATTTT. It encodes CASSLPGSFYSNQPQHF.

The chain employs TRBV29-1 and TRBJ1-5, with 7 bases aligning to TRBD1. CDR1 and CDR2 from the germline V gene are SQVTM and ANQGSEA. The CDR3 extends over 14 amino acids. V shed 5 bases, J shed 3 bases, and the junction held 7 bases outside the gene matches. The CDR3 spells CSVLDRDPNQPQHF. For the CDR3, the DNA is TGCAGCGTTCTCGACAGGGACCCCAATCAGCCCCAGCATTTT.

Note on this clone: At the DNA level, this CDR3 is encoded by other sequences in the same sample as well. The V and J genes are TRBV6-5 and TRBJ2-2; TRBD1 is a possible D gene (6 bases). V shed 6 bases and J shed 6 bases, with 11 bases lying between them. Per the germline V gene, CDR1 is MNHEY and CDR2 is SVGAGI. There are 13 residues in the CDR3. CDR3 sequence: CASSLSGAGELFF. The CDR3 DNA reads TGTGCCAGCAGCCTTTCAGGGGCCGGGGAGCTGTTTTTT.

V and J are TRBV19 and TRBJ2-1; D perhaps matches TRBD2 (6 bases). Germline-derived CDR1 and CDR2 are LNHDA and SQIVND (reference sequence). V was shortened by 1 base and J by 10 bases, with 23 bases between the two germline ends. The CDR3 totals 17 residues. The DNA of the CDR3 is TGTGCCAGTAGTATAGGGTTGGGTGGCGGACTAATGGACGAGCAGTTCTTC. This codes for CASSIGLGGGLMDEQFF. Using reference TRBV19 and TRBJ2-1 for the parts outside the CDR3, the full variable domain is DGGITQSPKYLFRKEGQNVTLSCEQNLNHDAMYWYRQDPGQGLRLIYYSQIVNDFQKGDIAEGYSVSREKKESFPLTVTSAQKNPTAFYLCASSIGLGGGLMDEQFFGPGTRLTVL.

The chain links TRBV6-1 to TRBJ1-1, with 11 positions matching TRBD1. V gave up 2 bases and J gave up 6 bases; unmatched junction bases: 11. This CDR3 region has 17 residues. From germline, CDR1 is MNHNS and CDR2 SASEGT. The CDR3 nucleotides read TGTGCCAGCAGTGAACGGAGGACAGGGGGCGCAGGCTCTGAAGCTTTCTTT. Its translation is CASSERRTGGAGSEAFF.

The V gene is TRBV5-5, the J gene TRBJ2-7; 8 bases line up with TRBD2. V trimming: 2 bases; J trimming: 3 bases; junction bases outside the gene matches: 7. Per the germline V gene, CDR1 is SGHKS and CDR2 is YYEKEE (reference sequence). This CDR3 contains 15 residues. DNA for the CDR3: TGTGCCAGCAGCTTTGGGCTAGCGGGTAACTACGAGCAGTACGTC. Translation gives CASSFGLAGNYEQYV.

This clone was seen just once. The chain couples TRBV6-6 to TRBJ2-7; 7 bases match TRBD1. Germline CDR1 is MNHNY and CDR2 is SVGAGI (reference sequence). The CDR3 is made up of 11 amino acids. The CDR3, as DNA: TGTGTGACAGGGACCTCCTACGAGCAGTACGTC. This translates into CVTGTSYEQYV.

The chain joins TRBV15 to TRBJ2-1; 10 nucleotides agree with TRBD2. The trim removed 3 bases at V and 7 bases at J, leaving 6 bases unmatched. This CDR3 comprises 15 residues. Germline V CDR1 and CDR2: LNHNV, YYDKDF (reference sequence). The CDR3 DNA follows: TGTGCCACCAGCAGGCCTGGACTAGCGGCAAATGAGCAGTTCTTC. Translating it yields CATSRPGLAANEQFF.

This chain uses TRBV24-1 with TRBJ2-5; D is ambiguous. The CDR3 is 14 residues long. Trimming pared 1 base from V and 1 base from J, leaving 6 bases between. Germline V gives CDR1 KGHDR, CDR2 SFDVKD. In nucleotides, the CDR3 is TGTGCCACCAGTGATTTCTCGGGCCAAGAGACCCAGTACTTC. Protein sequence: CATSDFSGQETQYF.

The J gene is TRBJ2-7, the V gene TRBV4-3, with a possible D match to TRBD2 (5 bases). V was trimmed by 7 bases and J by 6 bases, leaving 22 bases between them. The germline gives CDR1 LGHNA, CDR2 YSLEER. The CDR3 is made up of 15 amino acids. The CDR3 reads CASTSSRTLFGEQYV. DNA for the CDR3: TGCGCCAGCACCTCATCCCGGACTTTGTTTGGCGAGCAGTACGTC.

The chain joins TRBV7-9 to TRBJ2-3, with 7 positions matching TRBD2. V gave up 2 bases and J gave up 3 bases; unmatched junction bases: 8. Germline V gene lookup returns CDR1 SEHNR and CDR2 FQNEAQ (reference sequence). This CDR3 has 16 residues. The CDR3 is CASSLSLGGSTDTQYF. CDR3 sequence (DNA): TGTGCCAGCAGCTTATCCCTGGGCGGGAGTACAGATACGCAGTATTTT.

This clone has only one observation. The V and J genes are TRBV9 and TRBJ2-1, with 9 bases lining up with TRBD1. This CDR3 spans 16 amino acids. The junction had 8 bases not matched to a gene; V was cut back by 3 bases and J by 4 bases. Per the germline V gene, CDR1 is SGDLS and CDR2 is YYNGEE. The CDR3 loop reads CASSDSNRGLYNEQFF. The CDR3 bases are TGTGCCAGCAGCGACTCGAACAGGGGGCTGTACAATGAGCAGTTCTTC.

V gene TRBV4-1 combines with J gene TRBJ1-6; D remains unclear. Germline V lookup: CDR1 MGHRA, CDR2 YSYEKL. V lost 0 bases to trimming and J lost 7 bases, with 10 bases between them. This CDR3 contains 15 residues. CDR3 residues: CASSQDPLRNSPLHF. The CDR3 nucleotides are TGCGCCAGCAGCCAAGATCCGCTGCGAAATTCACCCCTCCACTTT.

The chain has TRBV7-9 and TRBJ2-2; 11 positions agree with TRBD2. V dropped 5 bases and J dropped 2; count of bases not matched to a gene: 7. Germline CDR1 is SEHNR and CDR2 is FQNEAQ (reference sequence). This CDR3 is 17 amino acids long. The CDR3 DNA reads as TGTGCCAGCAGCCTCACTAGCGGGGGCTACAACACCGGGGAGCTGTTTTTT. The encoded protein is CASSLTSGGYNTGELFF.